This TCR beta chain appears in the sequencing data of a study of CD8 T cells in ankylosing spondylitis. There are many counts of this clonotype. Its antigen is not identified. TCRdb used MiXCR to reprocess the 5' RACE reads, holding one entry per CDR3 protein. This sample has about 140,000 distinct CDR3 sequences, with 7% to 9% found just once. The V and J ends lost 2 bases and 1 base respectively, with 9 bases between them. CDR3 length equals 15 residues. In germline, CDR1 is SGHTA, CDR2 FQGNSA. Study results and limitations: Characteristic of ankylosing spondylitis blood, it appeared, was a TCR beta motif comprising several highly homologous variants. Previous work reported some of these motif variants in the synovial fluid and blood of reactive arthritis. In peripheral blood, disease-linked CD8+ clones occurred at relatively low frequencies.

V gene TRBV7-2 combines with J gene TRBJ1-5, with D hard to call. Sequencing was carried out using synovial fluid, either unsorted or a sorted T cell fraction (not recorded which). The sequence was obtained from a male donor with ankylosing spondylitis. In nucleotides, the CDR3 is TGTGCCAGCAGCTTATCCACATCAAGCAATCAGCCCCAGCATTTT. Its protein is CASSLSTSSNQPQHF.